The clone carrying this T cell receptor (beta chain) was recorded once. Its antigen is not identified. These data come from a study of CD4+ T cells in melanoma. Points from the study as a whole: Neoantigen-specific CD4+ T cells in melanoma reportedly had diverse differentiation states. CD8+ T cell, macrophage and B cell function reportedly correlated with neoantigen-specific CD4+ T cells.

Produced via immunoSEQ multiplex PCR; TCRdb's table is partial and in-frame only. The table shows approximately 110,000 clones, with roughly 90% occurring only once. Trimming stripped 3 bases from V and 5 bases from J, with 8 bases between. Germline values: CDR1 SGHDN, CDR2 FVKESK. The CDR3 extends over 14 amino acids. The sequenced sample consisted of peripheral blood. The chain carries TRBV14 and TRBJ1-6, with a possible D match to TRBD1 (5 bases). This receptor was taken from a human donor with melanoma. The CDR3 DNA is TGTGCCAGCAGCCAGACAGTCGATAATTCACCCCTCCACTTT. It translates to CASSQTVDNSPLHF.